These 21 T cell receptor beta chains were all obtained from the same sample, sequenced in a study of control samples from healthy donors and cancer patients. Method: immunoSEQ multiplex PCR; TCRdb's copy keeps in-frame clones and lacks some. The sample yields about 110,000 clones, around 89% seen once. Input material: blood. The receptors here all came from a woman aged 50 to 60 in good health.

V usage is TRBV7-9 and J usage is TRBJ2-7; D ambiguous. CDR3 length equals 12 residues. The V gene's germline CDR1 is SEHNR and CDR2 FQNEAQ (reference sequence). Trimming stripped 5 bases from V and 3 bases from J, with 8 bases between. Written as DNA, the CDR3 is TGTGCCAGCAGCCGCATGGGCTACGAGCAGTACTTC. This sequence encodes CASSRMGYEQYF.

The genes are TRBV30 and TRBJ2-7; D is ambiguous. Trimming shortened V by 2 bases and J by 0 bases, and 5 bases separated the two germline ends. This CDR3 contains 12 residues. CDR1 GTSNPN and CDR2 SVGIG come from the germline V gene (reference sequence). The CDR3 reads CAWSPSSYEQYF. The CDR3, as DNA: TGTGCCTGGAGTCCCTCCTCCTACGAGCAGTACTTC.

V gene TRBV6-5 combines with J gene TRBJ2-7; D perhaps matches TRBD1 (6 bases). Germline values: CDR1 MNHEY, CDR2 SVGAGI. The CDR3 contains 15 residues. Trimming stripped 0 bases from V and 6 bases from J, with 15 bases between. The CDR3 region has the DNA TGTGCCAGCAGTTACTCGAACAGGGCTCTTATCGAGCAGTACTTC. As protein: CASSYSNRALIEQYF.

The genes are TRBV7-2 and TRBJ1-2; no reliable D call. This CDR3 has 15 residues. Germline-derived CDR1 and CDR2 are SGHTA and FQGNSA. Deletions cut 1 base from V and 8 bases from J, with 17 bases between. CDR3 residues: CASSLDTGPSGGYTF. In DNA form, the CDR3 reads TGTGCCAGCAGCTTAGATACGGGTCCATCGGGGGGCTACACCTTC. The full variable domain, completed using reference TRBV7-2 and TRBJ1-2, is GAGVSQSPSNKVTEKGKDVELRCDPISGHTALYWYRQSLGQGLEFLIYFQGNSAPDKSGLPSDRFSAERTGGSVSTLTIQRTQQEDSAVYLCASSLDTGPSGGYTFGSGTRLTVV.

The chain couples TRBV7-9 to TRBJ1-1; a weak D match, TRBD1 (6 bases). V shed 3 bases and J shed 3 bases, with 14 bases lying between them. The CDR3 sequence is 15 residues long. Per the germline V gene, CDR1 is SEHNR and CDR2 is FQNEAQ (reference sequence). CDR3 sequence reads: CASSLGGGAYTEAFF. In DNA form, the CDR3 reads TGTGCCAGCAGCTTGGGCGGGGGGGCCTACACTGAAGCTTTCTTT.

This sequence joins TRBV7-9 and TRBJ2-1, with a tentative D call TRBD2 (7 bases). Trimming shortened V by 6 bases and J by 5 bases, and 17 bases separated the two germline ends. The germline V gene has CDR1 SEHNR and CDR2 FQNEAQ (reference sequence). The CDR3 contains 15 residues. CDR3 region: CASSRGQRGHNEQFF. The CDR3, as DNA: TGTGCCAGCAGTCGGGGGCAGCGGGGTCACAATGAGCAGTTCTTC.

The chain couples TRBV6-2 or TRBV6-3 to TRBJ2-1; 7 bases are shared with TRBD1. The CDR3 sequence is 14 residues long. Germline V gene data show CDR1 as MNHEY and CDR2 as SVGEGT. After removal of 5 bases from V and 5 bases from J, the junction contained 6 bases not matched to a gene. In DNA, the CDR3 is TGTGCCAGCAGTACGACAGGGCGAAACAATGAGCAGTTCTTC. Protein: CASSTTGRNNEQFF.

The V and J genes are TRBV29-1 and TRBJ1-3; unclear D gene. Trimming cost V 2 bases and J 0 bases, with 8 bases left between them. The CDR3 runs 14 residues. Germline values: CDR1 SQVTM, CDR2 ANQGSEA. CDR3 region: CSVEQDISGNTIYF. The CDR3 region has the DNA TGCAGCGTTGAACAGGATATCTCTGGAAACACCATATATTTT.

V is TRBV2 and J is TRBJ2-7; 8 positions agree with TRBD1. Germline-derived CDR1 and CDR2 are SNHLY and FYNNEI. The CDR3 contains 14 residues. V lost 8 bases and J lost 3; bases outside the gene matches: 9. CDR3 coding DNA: TGTGCCAGCGGGAAAGGACAGGGCTTCTACGAGCAGTACTTC. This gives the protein CASGKGQGFYEQYF.

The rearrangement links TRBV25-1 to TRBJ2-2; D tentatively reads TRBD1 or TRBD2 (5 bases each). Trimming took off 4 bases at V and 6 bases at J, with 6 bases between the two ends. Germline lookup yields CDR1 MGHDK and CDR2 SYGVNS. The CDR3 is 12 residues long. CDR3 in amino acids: CASSVGAGELFF. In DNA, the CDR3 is TGTGCCAGCAGTGTGGGGGCCGGGGAGCTGTTTTTT.

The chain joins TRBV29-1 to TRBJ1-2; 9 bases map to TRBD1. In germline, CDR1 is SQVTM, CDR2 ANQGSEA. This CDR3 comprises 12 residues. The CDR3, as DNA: TGCACCGTAACAGGGGGCGACTATGGCTACACCTTC. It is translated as CTVTGGDYGYTF.

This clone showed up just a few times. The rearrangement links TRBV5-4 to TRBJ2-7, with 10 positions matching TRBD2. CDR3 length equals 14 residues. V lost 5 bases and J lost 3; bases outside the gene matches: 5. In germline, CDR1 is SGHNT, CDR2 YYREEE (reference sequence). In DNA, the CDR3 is TGTGCCAGCAGTACCGGACTAGCGGACTACGAGCAGTACGTC. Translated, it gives CASSTGLADYEQYV.

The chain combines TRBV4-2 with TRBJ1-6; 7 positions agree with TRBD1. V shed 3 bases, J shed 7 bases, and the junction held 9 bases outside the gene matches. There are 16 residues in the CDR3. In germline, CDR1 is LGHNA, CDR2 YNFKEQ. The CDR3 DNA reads TGTGCCAGCAGCCAGAGTCTGACAGGGAGGAATTCACCCCTCCACTTT. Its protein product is CASSQSLTGRNSPLHF.

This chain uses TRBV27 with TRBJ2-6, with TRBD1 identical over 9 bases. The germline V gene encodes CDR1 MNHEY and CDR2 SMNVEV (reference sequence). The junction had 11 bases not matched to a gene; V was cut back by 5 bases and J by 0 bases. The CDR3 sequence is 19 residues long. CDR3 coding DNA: TGTGCCAGCAGTCACCGTTTGGACAGGGGTTTCTCTGGGGCCAACGTCCTGACTTTC. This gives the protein CASSHRLDRGFSGANVLTF.

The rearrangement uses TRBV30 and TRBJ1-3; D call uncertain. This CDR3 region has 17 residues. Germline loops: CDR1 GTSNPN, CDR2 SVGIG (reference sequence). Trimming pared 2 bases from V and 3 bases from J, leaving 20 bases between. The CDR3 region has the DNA TGTGCCTGGAGTCGAAAATCTCGCCCAGAACGTGGAAACACCATATATTTT. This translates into CAWSRKSRPERGNTIYF.

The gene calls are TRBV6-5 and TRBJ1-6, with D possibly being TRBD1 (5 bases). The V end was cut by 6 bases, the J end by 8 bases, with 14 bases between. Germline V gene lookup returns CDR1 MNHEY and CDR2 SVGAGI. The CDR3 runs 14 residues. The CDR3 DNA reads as TGTGCCAGCAGCTTCGGGACCTACGATTCACCCCTCCACTTT. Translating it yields CASSFGTYDSPLHF.

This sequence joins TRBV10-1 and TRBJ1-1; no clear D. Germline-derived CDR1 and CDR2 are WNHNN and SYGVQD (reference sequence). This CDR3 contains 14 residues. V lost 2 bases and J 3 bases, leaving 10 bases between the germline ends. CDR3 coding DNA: TGCGCCAGCAGTGAGGGAGCGGGCCACACTGAAGCTTTCTTT. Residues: CASSEGAGHTEAFF.

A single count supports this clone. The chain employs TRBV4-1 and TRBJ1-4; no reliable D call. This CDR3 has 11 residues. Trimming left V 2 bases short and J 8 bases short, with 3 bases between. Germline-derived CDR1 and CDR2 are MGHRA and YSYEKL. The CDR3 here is CASSQTEKLFF. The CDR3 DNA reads TGCGCCAGCAGCCAAACGGAAAAACTGTTTTTT.

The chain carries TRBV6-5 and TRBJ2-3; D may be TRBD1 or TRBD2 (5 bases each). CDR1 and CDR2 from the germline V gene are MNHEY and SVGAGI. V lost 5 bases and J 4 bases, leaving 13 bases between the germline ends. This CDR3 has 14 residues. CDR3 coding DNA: TGTGCCAGCAGTCTCGGGGTGGGGCCAGATACGCAGTATTTT. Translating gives CASSLGVGPDTQYF.

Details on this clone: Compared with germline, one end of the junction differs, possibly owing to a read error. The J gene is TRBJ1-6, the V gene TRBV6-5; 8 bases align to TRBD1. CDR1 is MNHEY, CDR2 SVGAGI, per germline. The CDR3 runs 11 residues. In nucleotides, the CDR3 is TGTGCCAGCAGTCTCCGGGACAGGCTATCCTTT. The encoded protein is CASSLRDRLSF.

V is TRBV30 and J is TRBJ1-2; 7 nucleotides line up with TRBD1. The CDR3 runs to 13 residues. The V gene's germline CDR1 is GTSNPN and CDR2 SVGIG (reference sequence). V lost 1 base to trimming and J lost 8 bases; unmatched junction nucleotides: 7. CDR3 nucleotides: TGTGCCTGGAGTGCCCAGGGGGGGCGAGGCTACACCTTC. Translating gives CAWSAQGGRGYTF.